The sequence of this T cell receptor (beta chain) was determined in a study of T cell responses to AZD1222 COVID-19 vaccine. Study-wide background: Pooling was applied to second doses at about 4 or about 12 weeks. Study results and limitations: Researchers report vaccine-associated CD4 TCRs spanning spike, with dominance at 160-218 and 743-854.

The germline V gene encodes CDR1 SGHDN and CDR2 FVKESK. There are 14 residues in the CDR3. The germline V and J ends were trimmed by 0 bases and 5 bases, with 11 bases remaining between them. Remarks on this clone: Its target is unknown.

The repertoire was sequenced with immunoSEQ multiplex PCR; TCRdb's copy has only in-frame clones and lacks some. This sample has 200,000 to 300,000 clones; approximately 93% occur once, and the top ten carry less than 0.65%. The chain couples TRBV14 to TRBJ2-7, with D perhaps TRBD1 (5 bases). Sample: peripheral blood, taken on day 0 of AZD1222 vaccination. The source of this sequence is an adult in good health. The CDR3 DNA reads TGTGCCAGCAGCCAAGATTGGACAATCAACGAGCAGTACTTC. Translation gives CASSQDWTINEQYF.